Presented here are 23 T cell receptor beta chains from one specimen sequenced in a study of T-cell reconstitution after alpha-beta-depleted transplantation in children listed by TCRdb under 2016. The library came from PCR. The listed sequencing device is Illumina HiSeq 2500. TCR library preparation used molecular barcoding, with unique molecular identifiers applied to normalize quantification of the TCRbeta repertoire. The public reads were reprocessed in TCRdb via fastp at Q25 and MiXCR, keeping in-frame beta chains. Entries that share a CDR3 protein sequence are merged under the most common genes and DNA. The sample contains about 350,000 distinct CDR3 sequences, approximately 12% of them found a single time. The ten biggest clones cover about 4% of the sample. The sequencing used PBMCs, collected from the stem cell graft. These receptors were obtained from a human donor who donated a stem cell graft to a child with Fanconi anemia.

CDR3 sequence (DNA): TGTGCCAGTTCCGACGTGACGGGACTAGTTTGGTACGAGCAGTACTTC. Its protein product is CASSDVTGLVWYEQYF. This chain connects TRBV7-2 to TRBJ2-7; 8 nucleotides match TRBD2. V dropped 9 bases and J dropped 4; count of bases not matched to a gene: 17. This CDR3 comprises 16 residues. The germline V gene encodes CDR1 SGHTA and CDR2 FQGNSA. Using reference TRBV7-2 and TRBJ2-7 for the parts outside the CDR3, the full variable domain is GAGVSQSPSNKVTEKGKDVELRCDPISGHTALYWYRQSLGQGLEFLIYFQGNSAPDKSGLPSDRFSAERTGGSVSTLTIQRTQQEDSAVYLCASSDVTGLVWYEQYFGPGTRLTVT.

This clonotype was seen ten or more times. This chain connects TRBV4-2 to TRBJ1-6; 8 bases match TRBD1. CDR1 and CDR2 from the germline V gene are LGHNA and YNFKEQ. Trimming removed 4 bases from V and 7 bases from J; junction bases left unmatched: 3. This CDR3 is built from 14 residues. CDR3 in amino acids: CASSPDRENSPLHF. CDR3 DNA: TGTGCCAGCAGCCCGGACAGGGAAAATTCACCCCTCCACTTT.

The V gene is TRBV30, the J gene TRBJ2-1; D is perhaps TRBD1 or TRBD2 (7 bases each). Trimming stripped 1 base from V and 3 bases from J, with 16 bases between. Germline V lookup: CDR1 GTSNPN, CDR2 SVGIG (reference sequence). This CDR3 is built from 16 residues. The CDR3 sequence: CAWSALRGGHYNEQFF. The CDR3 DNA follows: TGTGCCTGGAGTGCGCTCAGGGGGGGGCACTACAATGAGCAGTTCTTC.

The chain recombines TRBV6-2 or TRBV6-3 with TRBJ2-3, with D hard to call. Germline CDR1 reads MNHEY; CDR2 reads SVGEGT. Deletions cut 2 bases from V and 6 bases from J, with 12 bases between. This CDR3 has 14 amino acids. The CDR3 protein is CASSYPRPADTQYF. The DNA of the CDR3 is TGTGCCAGCAGTTACCCCAGACCGGCGGATACGCAGTATTTT.

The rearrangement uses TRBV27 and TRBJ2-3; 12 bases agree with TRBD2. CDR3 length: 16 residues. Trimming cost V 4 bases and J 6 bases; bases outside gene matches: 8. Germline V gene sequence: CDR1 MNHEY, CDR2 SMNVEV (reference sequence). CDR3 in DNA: TGTGCCAGCAGTTCTCTAGCGGGGGGGCCCAGGGATACGCAGTATTTT. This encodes CASSSLAGGPRDTQYF.

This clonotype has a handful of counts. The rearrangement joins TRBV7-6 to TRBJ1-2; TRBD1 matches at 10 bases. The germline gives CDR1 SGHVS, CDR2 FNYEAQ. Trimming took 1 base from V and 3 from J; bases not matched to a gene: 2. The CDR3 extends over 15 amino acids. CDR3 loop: CASSLGGQGDYGYTF. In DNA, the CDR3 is TGTGCCAGCAGCTTAGGCGGACAGGGGGACTATGGCTACACCTTC. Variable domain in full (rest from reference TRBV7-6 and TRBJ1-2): GAGVSQSPRYKVTKRGQDVALRCDPISGHVSLYWYRQALGQGPEFLTYFNYEAQQDKSGLPNDRFSAERPEGSISTLTIQRTEQRDSAMYRCASSLGGQGDYGYTFGSGTRLTVV.

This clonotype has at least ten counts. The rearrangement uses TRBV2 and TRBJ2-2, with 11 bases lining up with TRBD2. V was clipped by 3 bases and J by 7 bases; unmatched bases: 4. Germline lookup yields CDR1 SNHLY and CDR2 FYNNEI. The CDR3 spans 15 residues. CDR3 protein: CASSDLAGGSGELFF. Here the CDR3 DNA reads TGTGCCAGCAGTGACCTAGCGGGGGGTAGCGGGGAGCTGTTTTTT.

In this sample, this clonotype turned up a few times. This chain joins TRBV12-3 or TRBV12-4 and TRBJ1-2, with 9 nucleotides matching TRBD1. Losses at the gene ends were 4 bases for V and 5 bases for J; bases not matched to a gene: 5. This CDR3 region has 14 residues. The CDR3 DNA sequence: TGTGCCAGCAGTTGGGGGGACAGGGTGTATGGCTACACCTTC. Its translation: CASSWGDRVYGYTF.

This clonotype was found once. CDR3 sequence: CASSAPHGRADTQYF. The DNA for the CDR3 is TGTGCCAGCAGCGCCCCTCACGGGCGGGCGGATACGCAGTATTTT. This chain links TRBV12-3 or TRBV12-4 with TRBJ2-3; maybe TRBD2 (5 bases). V was shortened by 6 bases and J by 6 bases, with 19 bases between the two germline ends. CDR3 length equals 15 residues.

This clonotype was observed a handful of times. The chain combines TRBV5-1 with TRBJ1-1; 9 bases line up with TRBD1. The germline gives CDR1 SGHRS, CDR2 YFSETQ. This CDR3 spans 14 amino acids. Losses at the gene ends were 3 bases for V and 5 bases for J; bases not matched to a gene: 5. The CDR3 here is CASSWGTGRTEAFF. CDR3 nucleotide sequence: TGCGCCAGCAGCTGGGGGACAGGGAGGACTGAAGCTTTCTTT.

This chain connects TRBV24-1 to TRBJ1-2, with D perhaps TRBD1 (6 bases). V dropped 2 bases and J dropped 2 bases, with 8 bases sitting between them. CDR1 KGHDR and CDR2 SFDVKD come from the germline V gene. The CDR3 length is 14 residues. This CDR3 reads CATSDYDRNYGYTF. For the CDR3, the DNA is TGTGCCACCAGTGATTACGACAGGAACTATGGCTACACCTTC.

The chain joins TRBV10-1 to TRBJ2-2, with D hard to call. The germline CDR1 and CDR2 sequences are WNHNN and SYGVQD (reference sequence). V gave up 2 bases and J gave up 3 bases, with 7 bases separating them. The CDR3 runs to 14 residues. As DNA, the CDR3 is TGCGCCAGCAGTGAGATCCCATACACCGGGGAGCTGTTTTTT. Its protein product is CASSEIPYTGELFF.

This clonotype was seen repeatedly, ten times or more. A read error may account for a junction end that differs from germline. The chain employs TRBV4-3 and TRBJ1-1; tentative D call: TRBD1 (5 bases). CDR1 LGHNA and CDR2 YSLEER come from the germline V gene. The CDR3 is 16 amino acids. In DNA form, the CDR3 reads TGCGCCAGCAGCCAAGAACTCAGGGTGATGAACGCTGAAGCTTTCTTT. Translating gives CASSQELRVMNAEAFF.

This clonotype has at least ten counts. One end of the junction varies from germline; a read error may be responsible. In DNA, the CDR3 is TGCAGTGCTAGAGATGAGTCTAATGTCTTT. Protein: CSARDESNVF. V gene TRBV20-1 combines with J gene TRBJ1-1; D is undetermined. Germline assignment: CDR1 DFQATT and CDR2 SNEGSKA (reference sequence). This CDR3 has 10 residues.

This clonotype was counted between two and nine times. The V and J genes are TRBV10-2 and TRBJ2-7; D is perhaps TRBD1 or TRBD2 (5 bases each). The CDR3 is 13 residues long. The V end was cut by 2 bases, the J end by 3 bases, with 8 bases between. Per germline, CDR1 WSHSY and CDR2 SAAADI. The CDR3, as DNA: TGCGCCAGCAGTGAGACGAGGGGCTACGAGCAGTACTTC. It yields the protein CASSETRGYEQYF.

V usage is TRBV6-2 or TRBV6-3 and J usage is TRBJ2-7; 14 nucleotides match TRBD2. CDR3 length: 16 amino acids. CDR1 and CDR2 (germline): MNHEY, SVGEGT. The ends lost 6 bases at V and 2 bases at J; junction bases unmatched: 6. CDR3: CASSNGLAGGAYEQYF. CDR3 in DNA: TGTGCCAGCAGCAACGGACTAGCGGGGGGCGCCTACGAGCAGTACTTC.

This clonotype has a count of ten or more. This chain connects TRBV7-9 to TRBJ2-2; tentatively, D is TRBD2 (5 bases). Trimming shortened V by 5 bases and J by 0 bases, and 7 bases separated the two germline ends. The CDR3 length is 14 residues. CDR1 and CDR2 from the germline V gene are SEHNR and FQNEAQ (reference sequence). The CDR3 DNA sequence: TGTGCCAGCAGCCCCGGGACGAACACCGGGGAGCTGTTTTTT. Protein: CASSPGTNTGELFF.

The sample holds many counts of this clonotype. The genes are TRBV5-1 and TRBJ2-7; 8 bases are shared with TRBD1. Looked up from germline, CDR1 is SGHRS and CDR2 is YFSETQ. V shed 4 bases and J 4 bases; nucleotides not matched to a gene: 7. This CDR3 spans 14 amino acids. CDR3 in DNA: TGCGCCAGCAGCCCTGGACAGGGTAAATACGAGCAGTACTTC. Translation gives CASSPGQGKYEQYF.

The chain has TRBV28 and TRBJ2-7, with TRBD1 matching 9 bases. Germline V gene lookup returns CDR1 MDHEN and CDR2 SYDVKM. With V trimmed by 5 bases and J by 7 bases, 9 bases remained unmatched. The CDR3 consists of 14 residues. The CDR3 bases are TGTGCCAGCAGTCGGGACAGGGTTAGTAGAGAGCAGTACGTC. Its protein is CASSRDRVSREQYV.

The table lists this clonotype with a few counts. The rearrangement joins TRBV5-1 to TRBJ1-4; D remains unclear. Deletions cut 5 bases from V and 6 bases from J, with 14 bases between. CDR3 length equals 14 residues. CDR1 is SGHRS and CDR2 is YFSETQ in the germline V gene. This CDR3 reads CASRNLPSDEKLFF. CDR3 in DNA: TGCGCCAGCAGAAACCTCCCCTCGGATGAAAAACTGTTTTTT.

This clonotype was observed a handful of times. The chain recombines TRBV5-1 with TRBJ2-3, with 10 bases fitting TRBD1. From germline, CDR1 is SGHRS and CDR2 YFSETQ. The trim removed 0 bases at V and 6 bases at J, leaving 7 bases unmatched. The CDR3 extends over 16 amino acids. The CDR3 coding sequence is TGCGCCAGCAGCTTGGAAGGGACAGGGGCTTGGGATACGCAGTATTTT. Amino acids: CASSLEGTGAWDTQYF.

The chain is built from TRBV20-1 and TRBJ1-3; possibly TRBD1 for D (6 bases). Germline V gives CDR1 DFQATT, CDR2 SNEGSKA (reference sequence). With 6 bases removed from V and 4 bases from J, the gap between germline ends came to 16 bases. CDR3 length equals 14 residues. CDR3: CSALEQGSGNTIYF. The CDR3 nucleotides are TGCAGTGCCCTAGAACAGGGCTCGGGAAACACCATATATTTT.

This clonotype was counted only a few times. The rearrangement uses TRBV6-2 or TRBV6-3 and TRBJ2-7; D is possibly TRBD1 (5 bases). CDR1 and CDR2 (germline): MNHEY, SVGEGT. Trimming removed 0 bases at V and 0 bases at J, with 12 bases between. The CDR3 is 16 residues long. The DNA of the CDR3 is TGTGCCAGCAGTTACTCGCCTCGACAGAGCTCCTACGAGCAGTACTTC. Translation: CASSYSPRQSSYEQYF.